The source of this T cell receptor (beta chain) is a study of cytomegalovirus exposure and HLA in healthy donors. Study summary: There were 75 million to 95 million unique TCRs (from HLA-typed donors) in an early data release.

Broader study findings: Reportedly, HLA-A and HLA-B alleles of most subjects were accurately predicted from TCR beta.

The PCR used 60 Vbeta and 13 Jbeta primers. Original methodology: An analysis performed later counted 73 million or so unique TCR beta chains (approximately 11 million of them shared). Here immunoSEQ multiplex PCR was the method, and the copy in TCRdb shows in-frame clones only, minus some. V, J and clone size were drawn from that table, and D and trimming were deduced from the DNA. The sample table sets out about 150,000 clones. Germline CDR1 is KGHSH and CDR2 is LQKENI. V lost 3 bases and J 0 bases, leaving 11 bases between the germline ends. This CDR3 is 15 amino acids long. To note about this clone: Its cognate antigen is unknown.

The specimen sequenced was PBMCs. The chain links TRBV18 to TRBJ1-1; D might be TRBD1 (6 bases). The TCR comes from a man aged 25-40 years in good health and CMV-seronegative. CDR3 DNA sequence: TGTGCCAGCTCACCCCAGGGGCAGATGAACACTGAAGCTTTCTTT. Translating it yields CASSPQGQMNTEAFF.